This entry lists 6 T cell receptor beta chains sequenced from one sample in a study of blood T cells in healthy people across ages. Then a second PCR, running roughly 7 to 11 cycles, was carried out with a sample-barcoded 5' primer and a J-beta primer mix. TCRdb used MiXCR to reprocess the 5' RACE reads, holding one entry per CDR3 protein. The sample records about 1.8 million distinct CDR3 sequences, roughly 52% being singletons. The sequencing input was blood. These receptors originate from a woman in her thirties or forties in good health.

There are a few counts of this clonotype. CDR3 sequence (DNA): TGCAGCGTTGAAGGAATCGGACAGATAGATACGCAGTATTTT. Its protein is CSVEGIGQIDTQYF. This chain joins TRBV29-1 and TRBJ2-3, with D tentatively TRBD1 (6 bases). This CDR3 spans 14 amino acids. V lost 1 base and J 5 bases, leaving 13 bases between the germline ends. CDR1 is SQVTM, CDR2 ANQGSEA, per germline.

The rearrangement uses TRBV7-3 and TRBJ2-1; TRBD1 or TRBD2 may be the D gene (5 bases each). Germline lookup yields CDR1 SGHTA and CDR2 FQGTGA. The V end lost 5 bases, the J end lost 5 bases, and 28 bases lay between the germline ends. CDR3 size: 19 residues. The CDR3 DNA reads TGTGCCAGCAGCCGCCGCGGTGAAGTGGTGGGGGTCTTAGACAATGAGCAGTTCTTC. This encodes CASSRRGEVVGVLDNEQFF.

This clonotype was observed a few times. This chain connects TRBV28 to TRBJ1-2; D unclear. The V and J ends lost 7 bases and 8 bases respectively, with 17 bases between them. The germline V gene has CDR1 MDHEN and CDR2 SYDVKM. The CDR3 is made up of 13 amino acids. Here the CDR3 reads CASTQRSRSGYTF. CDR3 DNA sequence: TGTGCCAGCACCCAGAGGTCCAGGTCGGGCTACACCTTC.

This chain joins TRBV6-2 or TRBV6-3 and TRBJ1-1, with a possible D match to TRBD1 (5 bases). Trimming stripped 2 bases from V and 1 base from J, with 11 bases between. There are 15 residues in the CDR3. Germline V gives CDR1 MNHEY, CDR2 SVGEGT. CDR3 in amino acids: CASSYLGRSNTEAFF. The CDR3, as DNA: TGTGCCAGCAGTTACCTGGGACGGTCGAACACTGAAGCTTTCTTT.

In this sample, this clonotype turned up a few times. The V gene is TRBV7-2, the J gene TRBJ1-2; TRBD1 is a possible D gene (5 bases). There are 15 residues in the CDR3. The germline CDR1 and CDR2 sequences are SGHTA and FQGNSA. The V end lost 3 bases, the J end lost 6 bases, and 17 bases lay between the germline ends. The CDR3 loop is CASSLVSTGGHGYTF. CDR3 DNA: TGTGCCAGCAGCTTGGTGAGCACAGGAGGACATGGCTACACCTTC.

The chain's CDR3 is CASSYTQTGTVNSPLHF. CDR3 nucleotide sequence: TGTGCCAGCAGTTACACGCAAACCGGGACAGTTAATTCACCCCTCCACTTT. The V gene is TRBV6-2 or TRBV6-3, the J gene TRBJ1-6; 7 bases agree with TRBD1. The V and J ends lost 2 bases and 6 bases, in that order; junction bases with no gene match: 10. Germline-derived CDR1 and CDR2 are MNHEY and SVGEGT. This CDR3 contains 17 residues.